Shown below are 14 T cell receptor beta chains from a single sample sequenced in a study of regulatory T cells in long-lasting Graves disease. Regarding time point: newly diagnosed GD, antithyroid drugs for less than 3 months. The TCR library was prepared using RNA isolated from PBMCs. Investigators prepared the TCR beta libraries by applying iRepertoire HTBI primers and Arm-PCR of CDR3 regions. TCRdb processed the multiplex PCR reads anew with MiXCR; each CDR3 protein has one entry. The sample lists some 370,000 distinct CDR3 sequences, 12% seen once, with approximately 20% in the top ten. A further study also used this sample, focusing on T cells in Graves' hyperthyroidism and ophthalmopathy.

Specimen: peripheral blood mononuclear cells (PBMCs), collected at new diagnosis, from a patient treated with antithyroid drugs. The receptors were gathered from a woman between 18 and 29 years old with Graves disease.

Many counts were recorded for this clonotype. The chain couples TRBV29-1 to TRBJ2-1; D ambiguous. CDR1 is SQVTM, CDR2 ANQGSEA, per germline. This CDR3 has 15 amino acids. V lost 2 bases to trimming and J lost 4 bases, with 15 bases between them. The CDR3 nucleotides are TGCAGCGTTGAATTAACGGGTCTAGGGTACAATGAGCAGTTCTTC. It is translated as CSVELTGLGYNEQFF.

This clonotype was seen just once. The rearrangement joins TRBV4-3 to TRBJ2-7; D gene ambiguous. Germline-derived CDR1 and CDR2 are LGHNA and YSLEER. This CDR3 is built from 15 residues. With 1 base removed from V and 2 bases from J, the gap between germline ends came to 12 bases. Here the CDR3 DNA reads TGCGCCAGCAGCCAAGGCCCGGGCAACACCTACGAGCAGTACTTC. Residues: CASSQGPGNTYEQYF.

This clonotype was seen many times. CDR3 nucleotides: TGTGCCAGCAGCCAAGCCAGCTATGGCTACACCTTC. This encodes CASSQASYGYTF. The chain uses TRBV3-1 and TRBJ1-2; the D is unclear. This CDR3 contains 12 residues. CDR1 and CDR2 (germline): LGHDT, YNNKEL (reference sequence). Between the trimmed V and J ends, which lost 1 base and 4 bases, there was a span of 4 bases.

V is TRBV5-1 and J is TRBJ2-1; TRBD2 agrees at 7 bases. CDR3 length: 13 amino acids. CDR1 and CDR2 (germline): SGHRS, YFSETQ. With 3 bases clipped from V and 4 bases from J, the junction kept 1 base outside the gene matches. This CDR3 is CASSWGGYNEQFF. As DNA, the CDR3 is TGCGCCAGCAGCTGGGGGGGGTACAATGAGCAGTTCTTC.

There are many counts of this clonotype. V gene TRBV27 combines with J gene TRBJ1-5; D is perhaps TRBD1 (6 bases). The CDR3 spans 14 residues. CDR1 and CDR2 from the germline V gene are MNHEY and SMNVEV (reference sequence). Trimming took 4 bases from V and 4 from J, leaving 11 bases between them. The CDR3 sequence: CASSSGQTNQPQHF. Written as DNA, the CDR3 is TGTGCCAGCAGTTCGGGACAAACTAATCAGCCCCAGCATTTT.

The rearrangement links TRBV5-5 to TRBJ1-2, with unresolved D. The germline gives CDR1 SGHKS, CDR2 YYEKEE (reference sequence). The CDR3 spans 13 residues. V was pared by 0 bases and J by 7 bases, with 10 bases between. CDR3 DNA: TGTGCCAGCAGCTTGGGGGCGTCAGCTGGCTACACCTTC. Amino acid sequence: CASSLGASAGYTF.

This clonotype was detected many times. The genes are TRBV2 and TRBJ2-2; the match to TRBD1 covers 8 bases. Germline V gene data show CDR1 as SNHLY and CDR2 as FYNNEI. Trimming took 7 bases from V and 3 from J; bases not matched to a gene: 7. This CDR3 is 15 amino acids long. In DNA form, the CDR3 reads TGTGCCAGCAAGACAGGGGTATGGGACACCGGGGAGCTGTTTTTT. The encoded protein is CASKTGVWDTGELFF.

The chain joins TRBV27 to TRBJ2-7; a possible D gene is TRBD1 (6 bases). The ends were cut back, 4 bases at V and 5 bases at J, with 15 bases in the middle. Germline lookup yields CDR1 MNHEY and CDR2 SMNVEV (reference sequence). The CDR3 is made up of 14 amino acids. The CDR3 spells CASSSQGRFNEQYF. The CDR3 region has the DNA TGTGCCAGCAGTTCCCAGGGGAGATTCAACGAGCAGTACTTC.

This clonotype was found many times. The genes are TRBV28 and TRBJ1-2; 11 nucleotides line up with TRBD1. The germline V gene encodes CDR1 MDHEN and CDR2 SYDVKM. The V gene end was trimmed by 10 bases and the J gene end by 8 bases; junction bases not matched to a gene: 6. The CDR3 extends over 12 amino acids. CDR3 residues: CANSDRGLGYTF. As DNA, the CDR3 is TGTGCCAACTCGGACAGGGGGCTGGGCTACACCTTC.

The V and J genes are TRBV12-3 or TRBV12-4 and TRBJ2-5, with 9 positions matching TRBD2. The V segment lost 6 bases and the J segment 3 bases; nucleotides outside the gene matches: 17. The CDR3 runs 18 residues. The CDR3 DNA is TGTGCCAGCAGCCAAGCCGGGACTAGCAGGGACTTTAAAGAGACCCAGTACTTC. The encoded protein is CASSQAGTSRDFKETQYF.

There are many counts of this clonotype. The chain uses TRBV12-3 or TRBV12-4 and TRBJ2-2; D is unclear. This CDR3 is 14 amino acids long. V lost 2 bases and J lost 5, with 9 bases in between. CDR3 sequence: CASSLMADTGELFF. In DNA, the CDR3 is TGTGCCAGCAGTTTAATGGCGGATACCGGGGAGCTGTTTTTT.

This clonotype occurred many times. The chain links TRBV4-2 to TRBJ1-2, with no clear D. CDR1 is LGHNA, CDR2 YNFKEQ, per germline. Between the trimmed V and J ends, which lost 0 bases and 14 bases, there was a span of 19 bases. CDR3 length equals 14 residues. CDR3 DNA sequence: TGTGCCAGCAGCCAAGACCTCACCTCATTGGCTTTAACCTTC. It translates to CASSQDLTSLALTF.

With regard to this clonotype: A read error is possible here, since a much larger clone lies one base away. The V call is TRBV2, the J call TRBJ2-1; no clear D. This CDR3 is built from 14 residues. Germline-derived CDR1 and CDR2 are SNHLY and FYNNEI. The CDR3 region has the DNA TGTGCCAGCATCAGACTGGGTTACTACAATGAGCAGCTCTTC. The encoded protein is CASIRLGYYNEQLF.

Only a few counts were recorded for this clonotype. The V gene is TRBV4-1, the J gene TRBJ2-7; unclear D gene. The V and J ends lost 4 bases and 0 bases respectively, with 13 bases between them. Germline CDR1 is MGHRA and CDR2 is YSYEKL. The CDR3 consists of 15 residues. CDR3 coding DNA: TGCGCCAGCAGCCCTCCGGAACCAGGCTCCTACGAGCAGTACTTC. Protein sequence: CASSPPEPGSYEQYF.